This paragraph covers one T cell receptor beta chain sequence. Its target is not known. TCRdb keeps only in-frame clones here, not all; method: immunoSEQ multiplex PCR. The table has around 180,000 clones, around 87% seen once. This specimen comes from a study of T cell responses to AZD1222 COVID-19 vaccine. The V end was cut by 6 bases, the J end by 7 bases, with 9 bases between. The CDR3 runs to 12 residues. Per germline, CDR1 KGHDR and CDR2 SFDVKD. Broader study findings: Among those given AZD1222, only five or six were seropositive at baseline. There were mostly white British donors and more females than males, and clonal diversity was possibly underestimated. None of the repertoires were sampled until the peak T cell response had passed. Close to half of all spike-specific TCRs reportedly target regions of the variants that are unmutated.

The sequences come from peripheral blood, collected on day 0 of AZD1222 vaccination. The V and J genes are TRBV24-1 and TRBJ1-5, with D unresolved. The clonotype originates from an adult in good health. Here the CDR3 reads CATSHPNQPQHF. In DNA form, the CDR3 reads TGTGCCACCAGTCACCCCAACCAGCCCCAGCATTTT.